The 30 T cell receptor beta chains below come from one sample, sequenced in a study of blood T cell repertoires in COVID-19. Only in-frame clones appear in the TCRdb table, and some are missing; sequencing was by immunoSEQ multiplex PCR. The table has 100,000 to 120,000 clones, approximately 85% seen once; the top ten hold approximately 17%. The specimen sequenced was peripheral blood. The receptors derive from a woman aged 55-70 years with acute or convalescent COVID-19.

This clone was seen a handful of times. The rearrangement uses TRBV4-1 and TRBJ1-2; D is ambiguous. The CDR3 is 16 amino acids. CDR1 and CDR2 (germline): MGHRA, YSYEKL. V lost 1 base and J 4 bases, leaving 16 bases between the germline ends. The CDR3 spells CASSQGPGMGGYGYTF. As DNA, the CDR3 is TGCGCCAGCAGCCAAGGTCCGGGAATGGGTGGCTATGGCTACACCTTC.

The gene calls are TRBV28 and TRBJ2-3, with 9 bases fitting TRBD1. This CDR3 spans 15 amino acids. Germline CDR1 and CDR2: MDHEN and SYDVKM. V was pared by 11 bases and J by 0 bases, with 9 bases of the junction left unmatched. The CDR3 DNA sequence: TGTGCCGGGGGGGGGACAGGGAGTAGCACAGATACGCAGTATTTT. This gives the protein CAGGGTGSSTDTQYF.

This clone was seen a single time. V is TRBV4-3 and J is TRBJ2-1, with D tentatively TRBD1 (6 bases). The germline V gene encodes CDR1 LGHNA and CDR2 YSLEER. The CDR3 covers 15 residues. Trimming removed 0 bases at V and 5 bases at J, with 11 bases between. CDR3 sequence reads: CASSQDWTEHNEQFF. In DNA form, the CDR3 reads TGCGCCAGCAGCCAAGACTGGACAGAACACAATGAGCAGTTCTTC.

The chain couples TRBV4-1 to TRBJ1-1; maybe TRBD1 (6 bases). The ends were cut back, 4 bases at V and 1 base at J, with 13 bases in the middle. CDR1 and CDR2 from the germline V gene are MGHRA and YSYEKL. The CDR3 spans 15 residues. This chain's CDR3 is CASSPLGHANTEAFF. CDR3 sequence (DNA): TGCGCCAGCAGCCCCCTGGGACACGCGAACACTGAAGCTTTCTTT.

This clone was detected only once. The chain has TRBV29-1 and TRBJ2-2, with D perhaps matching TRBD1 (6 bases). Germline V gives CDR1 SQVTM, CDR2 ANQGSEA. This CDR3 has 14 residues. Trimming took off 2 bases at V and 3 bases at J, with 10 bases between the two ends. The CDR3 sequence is CSVEWQGYTGELFF. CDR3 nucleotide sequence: TGCAGCGTTGAATGGCAGGGGTACACCGGGGAGCTGTTTTTT.

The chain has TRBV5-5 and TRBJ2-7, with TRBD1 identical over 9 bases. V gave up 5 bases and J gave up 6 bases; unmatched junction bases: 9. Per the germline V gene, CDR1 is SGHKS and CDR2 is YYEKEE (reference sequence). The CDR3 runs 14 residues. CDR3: CASRWGQGVGEQYF. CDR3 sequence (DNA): TGTGCCAGCAGATGGGGACAGGGAGTGGGCGAGCAGTACTTC.

The CDR3: CASGRTGQGTTGELFF. The CDR3 nucleotides are TGCGCCAGCGGCCGAACGGGACAGGGGACCACCGGGGAGCTGTTTTTT. V usage is TRBV4-3 and J usage is TRBJ2-2, with TRBD1 matching 10 bases. The CDR3 is 16 residues long. Germline CDR1 LGHNA, CDR2 YSLEER. J lost 4 bases, V lost 8 bases, and 10 bases had no gene match.

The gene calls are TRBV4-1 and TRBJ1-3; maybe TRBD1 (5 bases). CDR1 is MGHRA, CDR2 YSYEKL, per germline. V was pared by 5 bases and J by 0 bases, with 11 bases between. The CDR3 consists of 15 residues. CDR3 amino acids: CASSFQTASGNTIYF. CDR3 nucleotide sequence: TGCGCCAGCAGCTTCCAGACAGCCTCTGGAAACACCATATATTTT.

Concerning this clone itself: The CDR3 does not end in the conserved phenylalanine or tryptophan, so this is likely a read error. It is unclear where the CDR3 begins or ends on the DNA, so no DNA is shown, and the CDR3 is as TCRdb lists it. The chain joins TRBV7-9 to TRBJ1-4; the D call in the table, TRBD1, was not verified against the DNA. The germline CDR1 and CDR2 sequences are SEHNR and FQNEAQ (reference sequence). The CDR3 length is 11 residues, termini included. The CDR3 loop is CASSAGQGAGV.

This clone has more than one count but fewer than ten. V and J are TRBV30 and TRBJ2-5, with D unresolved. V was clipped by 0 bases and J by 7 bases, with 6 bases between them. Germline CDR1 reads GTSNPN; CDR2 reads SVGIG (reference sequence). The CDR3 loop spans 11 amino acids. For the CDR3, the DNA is TGTGCCTGGAGTGTACTTGTGACCCAGTACTTC. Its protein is CAWSVLVTQYF.

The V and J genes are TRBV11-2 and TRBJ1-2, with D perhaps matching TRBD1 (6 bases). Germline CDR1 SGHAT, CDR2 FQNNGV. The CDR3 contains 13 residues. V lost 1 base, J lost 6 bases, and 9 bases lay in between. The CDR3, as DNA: TGTGCCAGCAGCTTAGTGGGGGCTGATGGCTACACCTTC. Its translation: CASSLVGADGYTF.

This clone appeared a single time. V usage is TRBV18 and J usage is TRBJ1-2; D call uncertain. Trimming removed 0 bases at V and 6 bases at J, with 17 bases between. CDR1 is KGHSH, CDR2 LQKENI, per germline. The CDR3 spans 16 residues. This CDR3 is CASSPPGVRAENGYTF. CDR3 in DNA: TGTGCCAGCTCACCACCCGGGGTACGCGCGGAGAATGGCTACACCTTC. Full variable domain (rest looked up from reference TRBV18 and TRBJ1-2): NAGVMQNPRHLVRRRGQEARLRCSPMKGHSHVYWYRQLPEEGLKFMVYLQKENIIDESGMPKERFSAEFPKEGPSILRIQQVVRGDSAAYFCASSPPGVRAENGYTFGSGTRLTVV.

The chain's CDR3 is CASSYTRDRGYEQYF. DNA of the CDR3: TGTGCCAGCAGCTACACCCGGGACAGGGGATACGAGCAGTACTTC. The rearrangement uses TRBV11-2 and TRBJ2-7; 10 nucleotides align to TRBD1. Germline trimming cut 4 bases from V and 4 bases from J; bases unmatched to any gene: 7. The CDR3 loop spans 15 amino acids. Germline loops: CDR1 SGHAT, CDR2 FQNNGV.

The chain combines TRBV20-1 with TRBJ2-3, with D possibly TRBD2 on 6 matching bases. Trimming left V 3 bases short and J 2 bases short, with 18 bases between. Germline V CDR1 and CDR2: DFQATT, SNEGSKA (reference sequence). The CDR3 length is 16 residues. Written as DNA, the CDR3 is TGCAGTGCTAGTCCGAATAGGGACTCGAACACAGATACGCAGTATTTT. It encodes CSASPNRDSNTDTQYF.

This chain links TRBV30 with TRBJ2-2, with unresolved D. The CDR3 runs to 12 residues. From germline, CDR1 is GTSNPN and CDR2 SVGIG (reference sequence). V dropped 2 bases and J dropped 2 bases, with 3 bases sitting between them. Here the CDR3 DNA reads TGTGCCTGGAGTCTTAACACCGGGGAGCTGTTTTTT. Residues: CAWSLNTGELFF.

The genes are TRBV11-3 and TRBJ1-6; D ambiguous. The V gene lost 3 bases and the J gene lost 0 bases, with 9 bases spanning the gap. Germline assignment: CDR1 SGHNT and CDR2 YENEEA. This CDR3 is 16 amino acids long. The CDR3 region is CASSLGGHSYNSPLHF. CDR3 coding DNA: TGTGCCAGCAGCTTGGGAGGGCACTCCTATAATTCACCCCTCCACTTT.

The CDR3 is CASSLDRGVYNEQFF. The CDR3 coding sequence is TGTGCCAGCAGCTTAGATCGGGGGGTATACAATGAGCAGTTCTTC. The chain recombines TRBV7-3 with TRBJ2-1, with 7 nucleotides matching TRBD2. The germline gives CDR1 SGHTA, CDR2 FQGTGA. The CDR3 runs 15 residues. Trimming cost V 2 bases and J 4 bases; bases outside gene matches: 5.

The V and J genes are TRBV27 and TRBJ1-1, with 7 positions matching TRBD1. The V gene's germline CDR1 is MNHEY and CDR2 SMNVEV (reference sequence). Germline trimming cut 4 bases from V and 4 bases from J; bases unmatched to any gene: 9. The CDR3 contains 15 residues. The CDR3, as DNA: TGTGCCAGCAGTTCCAGGGGGTTCAGGGGCACTGAAGCTTTCTTT. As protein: CASSSRGFRGTEAFF.

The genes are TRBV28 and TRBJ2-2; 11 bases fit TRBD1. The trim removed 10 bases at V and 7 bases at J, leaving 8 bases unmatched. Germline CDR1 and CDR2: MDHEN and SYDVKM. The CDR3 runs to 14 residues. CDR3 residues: CATKDRGQIGELFF. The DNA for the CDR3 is TGTGCCACTAAGGACAGGGGGCAAATCGGGGAGCTGTTTTTT.

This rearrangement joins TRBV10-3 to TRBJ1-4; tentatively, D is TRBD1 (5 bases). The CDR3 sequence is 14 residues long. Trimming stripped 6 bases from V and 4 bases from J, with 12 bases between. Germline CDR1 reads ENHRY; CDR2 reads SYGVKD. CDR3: CAIRQDGGNEKLFF. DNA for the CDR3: TGTGCCATCAGGCAGGACGGGGGTAATGAAAAACTGTTTTTT.

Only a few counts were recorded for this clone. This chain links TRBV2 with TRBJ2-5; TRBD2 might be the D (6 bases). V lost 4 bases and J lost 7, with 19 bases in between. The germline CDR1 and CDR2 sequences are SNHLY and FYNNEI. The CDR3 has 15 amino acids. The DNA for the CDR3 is TGTGCCAGCAGTGGCGGGACGAGGCAACTGACGACCCAGTACTTC. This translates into CASSGGTRQLTTQYF.

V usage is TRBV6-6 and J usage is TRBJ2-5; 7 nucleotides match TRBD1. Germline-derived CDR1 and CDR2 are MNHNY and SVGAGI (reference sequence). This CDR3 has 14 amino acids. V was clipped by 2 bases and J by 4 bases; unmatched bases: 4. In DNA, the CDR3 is TGTGCCAGCAGTTACCTACAGGGGCGAGAGACCCAGTACTTC. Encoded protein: CASSYLQGRETQYF.

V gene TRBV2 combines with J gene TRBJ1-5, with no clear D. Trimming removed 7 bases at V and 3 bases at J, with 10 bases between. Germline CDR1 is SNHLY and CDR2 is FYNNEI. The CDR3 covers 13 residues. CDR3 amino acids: CASTSTVNQPQHF. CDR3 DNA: TGTGCCAGCACATCTACAGTCAATCAGCCCCAGCATTTT.

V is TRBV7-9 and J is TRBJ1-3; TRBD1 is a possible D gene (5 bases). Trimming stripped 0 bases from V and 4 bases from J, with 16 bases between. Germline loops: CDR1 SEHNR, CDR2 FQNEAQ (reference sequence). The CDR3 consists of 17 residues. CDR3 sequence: CASSLARQGLGGNTIYF. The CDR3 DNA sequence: TGTGCCAGCAGCTTAGCGCGCCAGGGTCTTGGAGGAAACACCATATATTTT.

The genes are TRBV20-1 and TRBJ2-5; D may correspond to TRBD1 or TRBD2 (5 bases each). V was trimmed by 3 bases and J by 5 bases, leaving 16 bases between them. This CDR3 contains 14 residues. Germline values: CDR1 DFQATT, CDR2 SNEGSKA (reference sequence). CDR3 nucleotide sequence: TGCAGTGCTAGTGGGGCGCGGGTCTTTGAGACCCAGTACTTC. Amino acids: CSASGARVFETQYF.

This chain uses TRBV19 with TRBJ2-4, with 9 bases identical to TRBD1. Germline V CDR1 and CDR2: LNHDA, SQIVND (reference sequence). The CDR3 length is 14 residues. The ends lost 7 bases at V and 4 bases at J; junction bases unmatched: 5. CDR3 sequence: CASMGQGGKNIQYF. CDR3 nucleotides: TGTGCCAGTATGGGACAGGGCGGGAAAAACATTCAGTACTTC.

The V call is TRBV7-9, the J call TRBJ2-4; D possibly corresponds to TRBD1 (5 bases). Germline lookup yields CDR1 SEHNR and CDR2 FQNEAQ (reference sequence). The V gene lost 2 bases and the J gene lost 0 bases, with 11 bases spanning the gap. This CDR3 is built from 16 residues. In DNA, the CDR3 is TGTGCCAGCAGCTTATTGGGGCAAGGAGCCAAAAACATTCAGTACTTC. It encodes CASSLLGQGAKNIQYF.

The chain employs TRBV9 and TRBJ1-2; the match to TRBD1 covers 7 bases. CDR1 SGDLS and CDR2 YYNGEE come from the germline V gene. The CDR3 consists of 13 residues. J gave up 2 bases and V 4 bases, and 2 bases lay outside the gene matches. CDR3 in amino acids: CASSRTGNYGYTF. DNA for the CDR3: TGTGCCAGCAGCAGGACAGGAAACTATGGCTACACCTTC.

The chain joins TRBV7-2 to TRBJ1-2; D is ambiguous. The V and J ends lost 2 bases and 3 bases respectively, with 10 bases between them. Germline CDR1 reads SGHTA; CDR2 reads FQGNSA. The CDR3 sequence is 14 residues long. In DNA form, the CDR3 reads TGTGCCAGCAGCTTAACGAGAATGGACTATGGCTACACCTTC. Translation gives CASSLTRMDYGYTF.

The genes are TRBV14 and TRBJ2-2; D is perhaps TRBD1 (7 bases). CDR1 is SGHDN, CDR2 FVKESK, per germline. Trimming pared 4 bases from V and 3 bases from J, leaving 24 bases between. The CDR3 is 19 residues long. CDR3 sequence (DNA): TGTGCCAGCAGCCGCCGGGTCAGGGGGGCTGGTGATGACACCGGGGAGCTGTTTTTT. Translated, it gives CASSRRVRGAGDDTGELFF.